This record concerns one TCR beta chain sequence. Its antigen is not identified. This record comes from a study of graft-versus-host responses after intestinal transplantation. Study-level findings and limits: GvH clones were identified in recipient marrow, with some first appearing in ileum or blood.

Only in-frame clones appear in the TCRdb table, and some are missing; sequencing was by immunoSEQ multiplex PCR. The sample has tens of thousands of clones; 87% are singletons. The authors processed graft tissue to release intraepithelial and lamina propria lymphocytes. The V gene end was trimmed by 0 bases and the J gene end by 3 bases; junction bases not matched to a gene: 9. Per the germline V gene, CDR1 is SGHNT and CDR2 is YENEEA. The CDR3 has 18 amino acids. The chain has TRBV11-3 and TRBJ2-1; 9 positions agree with TRBD2. The sample consisted of ileum tissue, taken around seven months after intestinal transplant. The source is a human patient who received an intestinal transplant, so some T cells may come from the graft donor. The CDR3 spells CASSLDGDAGGHYNEQFF. CDR3 DNA sequence: TGTGCCAGCAGCTTAGATGGGGACGCGGGGGGGCACTACAATGAGCAGTTCTTC. The whole variable domain, filled in from reference TRBV11-3 and TRBJ2-1, reads EAGVVQSPRYKIIEKKQPVAFWCNPISGHNTLYWYLQNLGQGPELLIRYENEEAVDDSQLPKDRFSAERLKGVDSTLKIQPAELGDSAVYLCASSLDGDAGGHYNEQFFGPGTRLTVL.